The next 4 T cell receptor beta chains were all read from a single sample in a study of cytomegalovirus exposure and HLA in healthy donors. In the PCR, 60 Vbeta and 13 Jbeta primers were used. TCRdb keeps only in-frame clones here, not all; method: immunoSEQ multiplex PCR. The sample holds 150,000 to 200,000 clones, over 70% seen once. Sequenced sample: PBMCs. The receptors were gathered from a woman between 50 and 59 years old in good health and CMV-seropositive.

The chain employs TRBV30 and TRBJ2-7, with D maybe TRBD2 (5 bases). This CDR3 contains 12 residues. V shed 1 base and J shed 2 bases, with 6 bases lying between them. Germline CDR1 GTSNPN, CDR2 SVGIG (reference sequence). The CDR3 loop is CAWSGGPYEQYF. The CDR3 DNA reads as TGTGCCTGGAGTGGCGGGCCCTACGAGCAGTACTTC.

This clone has a single count. The chain joins TRBV5-6 to TRBJ1-1; 11 nucleotides agree with TRBD1. J lost 4 bases, V lost 4 bases, and 6 bases had no gene match. The germline V gene has CDR1 SGHDT and CDR2 YYEEEE. The CDR3 runs 15 residues. CDR3 sequence: CASSGTGGRGTEAFF. The CDR3 DNA sequence: TGTGCCAGCAGCGGGACAGGGGGTCGGGGCACTGAAGCTTTCTTT.

This clone was picked up one time. This chain uses TRBV7-6 with TRBJ2-7; D may be TRBD1 (6 bases). The CDR3 spans 14 residues. With 6 bases removed from V and 5 bases from J, the gap between germline ends came to 17 bases. Germline V CDR1 and CDR2: SGHVS, FNYEAQ. CDR3 bases: TGTGCCAGCAGTTCACAGGGTTCTATCGACGAGCAGTACTTC. Translating gives CASSSQGSIDEQYF.

Only a few counts were recorded for this clone. The V call is TRBV27, the J call TRBJ1-1; tentative D call: TRBD1 (6 bases). Germline values: CDR1 MNHEY, CDR2 SMNVEV (reference sequence). The CDR3 spans 14 residues. V was clipped by 4 bases and J by 3 bases, with 12 bases between them. For the CDR3, the DNA is TGTGCCAGCAGTTCAACAGGGTGGGACACTGAAGCTTTCTTT. It encodes CASSSTGWDTEAFF.